The 20 T cell receptor beta chains presented below share a single source sample, sequenced in a study of T cell responses to AZD1222 COVID-19 vaccine (dated by TCRdb to the early 2020s). The library relied on the immunoSEQ multiplex PCR assay. Drawn from immuneACCESS, this table holds only the in-frame rearrangements with V and J called that TCRdb kept. Clones are partly lost; checked studies trace under half to an unresolved V gene and leave the rest unexplained. This sample comprises tens of thousands of clones, about four fifths of them detected only once. Of the sample, roughly 5.4% falls within the top ten clones. The time point label for this specimen denotes: baseline before first vaccination. This sample comprised peripheral blood, obtained on day 0 of AZD1222 vaccination. These receptors all stem from an adult in good health.

This clone was observed once. The V gene is TRBV3-1 (or the pseudogene TRBV3-2), the J gene TRBJ2-1; no definite D call. CDR3 length: 11 residues. Trimming took off 6 bases at V and 10 bases at J, with 10 bases between the two ends. Per germline, CDR1 LGHDT and CDR2 YNNKEL (reference sequence). The CDR3 DNA is TGTGCCAGCAGGCGACTCACGGAGCAGTTCTTC. Protein product: CASRRLTEQFF.

The V and J genes are TRBV6-4 and TRBJ2-6; D is uncertain. Trimming removed 4 bases at V and 4 bases at J, with 8 bases between. Germline assignment: CDR1 MRHNA and CDR2 SNTAGT. The CDR3 loop spans 14 amino acids. CDR3 DNA sequence: TGTGCCAGCAGTGCAATCTCAGGGGCCAACGTCCTGACTTTC. As protein: CASSAISGANVLTF.

This sequence joins TRBV12-3 or TRBV12-4 and TRBJ2-2; D ambiguous. The V and J ends lost 5 bases and 2 bases respectively, with 0 bases between them. CDR3 length: 11 amino acids. This CDR3 reads CASSNTGELFF. The CDR3 bases are TGTGCCAGCAGTAACACCGGGGAGCTGTTTTTT.

The J gene is TRBJ2-7, the V gene TRBV7-2; 8 bases agree with TRBD2. Germline values: CDR1 SGHTA, CDR2 FQGNSA. The V gene end was trimmed by 4 bases and the J gene end by 3 bases; junction bases not matched to a gene: 5. The CDR3 sequence is 14 residues long. CDR3 in amino acids: CASSSGLGVYEQYF. The CDR3, as DNA: TGTGCCAGCAGCTCGGGACTAGGAGTCTACGAGCAGTACTTC. Full variable domain (outside the CDR3, taken from reference TRBV7-2 and TRBJ2-7): GAGVSQSPSNKVTEKGKDVELRCDPISGHTALYWYRQSLGQGLEFLIYFQGNSAPDKSGLPSDRFSAERTGGSVSTLTIQRTQQEDSAVYLCASSSGLGVYEQYFGPGTRLTVT.

The chain joins TRBV9 to TRBJ1-5; TRBD1 matches 9 bases. The germline CDR1 and CDR2 sequences are SGDLS and YYNGEE. Unmatched junction bases numbered 5, after V lost 4 bases and J lost 6 bases. The CDR3 totals 14 residues. This CDR3 is CASSPGTGTQPQHF. The CDR3 coding sequence is TGTGCCAGCAGCCCTGGGACAGGGACTCAGCCCCAGCATTTT.

This chain connects TRBV19 to TRBJ2-2; 8 bases align to TRBD2. The trim removed 6 bases at V and 2 bases at J, leaving 5 bases unmatched. The CDR3 sequence is 15 residues long. Germline CDR1 and CDR2: LNHDA and SQIVND (reference sequence). The chain's CDR3 is CASRPRGANTGELFF. DNA of the CDR3: TGTGCCAGTAGACCGCGGGGGGCAAACACCGGGGAGCTGTTTTTT.

The chain is built from TRBV10-3 and TRBJ2-3, with 8 nucleotides matching TRBD2. CDR1 and CDR2 from the germline V gene are ENHRY and SYGVKD. The CDR3 loop spans 18 amino acids. With V trimmed by 10 bases and J by 5 bases, 23 bases remained unmatched. CDR3 nucleotides: TGTGCCACCAGGGATCCCAGCGGGGGACGGAGAAGTCGAGATACGCAGTATTTT. Encoded protein: CATRDPSGGRRSRDTQYF.

The rearrangement links TRBV5-6 to TRBJ2-7; possibly TRBD2 for D (6 bases). Germline CDR1 SGHDT, CDR2 YYEEEE. This CDR3 region has 14 residues. With 4 bases removed from V and 5 bases from J, the gap between germline ends came to 16 bases. DNA of the CDR3: TGTGCCAGCAGCCGAAGGGGAGGAGACGACGAGCAGTACTTC. Protein sequence: CASSRRGGDDEQYF.

The chain uses TRBV5-4 and TRBJ1-4; D is undetermined. The V and J ends lost 0 bases and 7 bases respectively, with 10 bases between them. This CDR3 spans 14 amino acids. Germline assignment: CDR1 SGHNT and CDR2 YYREEE (reference sequence). The CDR3 DNA reads as TGTGCCAGCAGCTTGGATCAAAGCGGTGAAAAACTGTTTTTT. Its translation is CASSLDQSGEKLFF.

This clone was seen once. The chain employs TRBV18 and TRBJ2-2; 7 positions agree with TRBD2. The V gene end was trimmed by 2 bases and the J gene end by 2 bases; junction bases not matched to a gene: 14. CDR1 is KGHSH and CDR2 is LQKENI in the germline V gene. This CDR3 has 19 residues. CDR3 in DNA: TGTGCCAGCTCACCAAGGGCGAATTTCCTAGCGGAAAACACCGGGGAGCTGTTTTTT. It encodes CASSPRANFLAENTGELFF.

V is TRBV12-3 or TRBV12-4 and J is TRBJ2-3; no clear D gene. The CDR3 is 13 amino acids. Deletions cut 3 bases from V and 1 base from J, with 5 bases between. The CDR3 DNA is TGTGCCAGCAGTTTTACGGGCACAGATACGCAGTATTTT. Its translation is CASSFTGTDTQYF.

The chain carries TRBV12-3 or TRBV12-4 and TRBJ1-1; D unclear. The CDR3 has 13 amino acids. V dropped 3 bases and J dropped 9 bases, with 14 bases sitting between them. Here the CDR3 DNA reads TGTGCCAGCAGTTTTGATGGGGATAGGAAAGCTTTCTTT. Translating gives CASSFDGDRKAFF.

This rearrangement joins TRBV28 to TRBJ2-7, with D possibly TRBD2 on 6 matching bases. Trimming pared 3 bases from V and 2 bases from J, leaving 11 bases between. The CDR3 is 14 residues long. Germline CDR1 MDHEN, CDR2 SYDVKM. CDR3: CASSFGDLTYEQYF. The CDR3, as DNA: TGTGCCAGCAGTTTCGGGGACTTAACCTACGAGCAGTACTTC. Full variable domain (missing parts from reference TRBV28 and TRBJ2-7): DVKVTQSSRYLVKRTGEKVFLECVQDMDHENMFWYRQDPGLGLRLIYFSYDVKMKEKGDIPEGYSVSREKKERFSLILESASTNQTSMYLCASSFGDLTYEQYFGPGTRLTVT.

The rearrangement joins TRBV7-3 to TRBJ1-5; D unclear. Germline V gene data show CDR1 as SGHTA and CDR2 as FQGTGA. Trimming stripped 5 bases from V and 4 bases from J, with 15 bases between. This CDR3 region has 15 residues. CDR3 in DNA: TGTGCCAGCAGCCCCAGTGGAGGCCTTAATCAGCCCCAGCATTTT. Encoded protein: CASSPSGGLNQPQHF.

The V and J genes are TRBV5-1 and TRBJ2-5; tentatively, D is TRBD2 (5 bases). Trimming removed 1 base at V and 5 bases at J, with 12 bases between. CDR3 length: 14 amino acids. CDR1 and CDR2 from the germline V gene are SGHRS and YFSETQ. CDR3 nucleotides: TGCGCCAGCAGCTTGAGGCTAGCTGGGGAGACCCAGTACTTC. Translation gives CASSLRLAGETQYF. Full variable domain (rest looked up from reference TRBV5-1 and TRBJ2-5): KAGVTQTPRYLIKTRGQQVTLSCSPISGHRSVSWYQQTPGQGLQFLFEYFSETQRNKGNFPGRFSGRQFSNSRSEMNVSTLELGDSALYLCASSLRLAGETQYFGPGTRLLVL.

The chain carries TRBV7-9 and TRBJ2-5, with D perhaps TRBD2 (6 bases). The germline gives CDR1 SEHNR, CDR2 FQNEAQ (reference sequence). The ends were cut back, 2 bases at V and 7 bases at J, with 11 bases in the middle. The CDR3 is 13 residues long. CDR3 loop: CASSLSERATQYF. The DNA for the CDR3 is TGTGCCAGCAGCTTAAGCGAGCGGGCGACCCAGTACTTC.

A word on this clone: This specimen includes other DNA sequences encoding the same CDR3. The chain uses TRBV13 and TRBJ2-2, with 8 bases lining up with TRBD1. The CDR3 is 16 residues long. V lost 1 base to trimming and J lost 0 bases; unmatched junction nucleotides: 1. CDR1 and CDR2 from the germline V gene are PRHDT and FYEKMQ (reference sequence). The DNA of the CDR3 is TGTGCCAGCAGCTTAGACAGGGGGGCGAACACCGGGGAGCTGTTTTTT. It codes for CASSLDRGANTGELFF.

The chain recombines TRBV10-1 with TRBJ1-2, with a weak D call TRBD1 (6 bases). Germline values: CDR1 WNHNN, CDR2 SYGVQD (reference sequence). Trimming took 4 bases from V and 1 from J, leaving 10 bases between them. There are 14 residues in the CDR3. The CDR3 is CASSVGGLNYGYTF. In DNA, the CDR3 is TGCGCCAGCAGTGTAGGGGGACTTAACTATGGCTACACCTTC.

This clone has just a few counts. Different DNA sequences within this sample yield the same CDR3. This chain joins TRBV12-3 or TRBV12-4 and TRBJ1-1; D remains unclear. Trimming stripped 3 bases from V and 1 base from J, with 3 bases between. The CDR3 is 12 amino acids. The CDR3, as DNA: TGTGCCAGCAGTTTGGGGAACACTGAAGCTTTCTTT. It translates to CASSLGNTEAFF.

The V call is TRBV6-2 or TRBV6-3, the J call TRBJ2-7; no clear D gene. CDR3 length equals 13 residues. Trimming left V 4 bases short and J 2 bases short, with 9 bases between. CDR1 and CDR2 (germline): MNHEY, SVGEGT. For the CDR3, the DNA is TGTGCCAGCAGTTTTCCCCAGGCCTACGAGCAGTACTTC. It yields the protein CASSFPQAYEQYF.